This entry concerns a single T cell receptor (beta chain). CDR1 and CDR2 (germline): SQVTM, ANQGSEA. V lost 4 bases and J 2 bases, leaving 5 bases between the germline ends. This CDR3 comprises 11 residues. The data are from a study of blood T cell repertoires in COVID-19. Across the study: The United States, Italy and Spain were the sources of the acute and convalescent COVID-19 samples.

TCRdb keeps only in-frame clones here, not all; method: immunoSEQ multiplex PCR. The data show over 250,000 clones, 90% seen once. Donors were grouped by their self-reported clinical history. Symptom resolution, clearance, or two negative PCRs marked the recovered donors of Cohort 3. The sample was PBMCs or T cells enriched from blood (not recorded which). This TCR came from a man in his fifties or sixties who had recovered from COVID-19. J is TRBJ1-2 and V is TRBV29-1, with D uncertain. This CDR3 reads CSVVENYGYTF. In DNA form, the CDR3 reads TGCAGCGTTGTGGAGAACTATGGCTACACCTTC.